Reported below is one TCR beta chain. The sample comes from a study of OX40 agonist ivuxolimab in advanced cancers. Germline V CDR1 and CDR2: KGHSH, LQKENI. Germline trimming cut 5 bases from V and 4 bases from J; bases unmatched to any gene: 10. The CDR3 runs 16 residues. Only in-frame clones appear in the TCRdb table, and some are missing; sequencing was by immunoSEQ multiplex PCR. The sample has more than 50,000 clones, 80% to 90% seen once. The sample in question was CD4+ or CD8+ T cells sorted from blood, obtained in a trial of the OX40 agonist ivuxolimab. The chain combines TRBV18 with TRBJ2-2; TRBD1 agrees at 7 bases. The source of this sequence is an adult with an advanced solid tumor such as melanoma, head and neck, liver or kidney cancer. This chain's CDR3 is CASSLNGQVATGELFF. In DNA, the CDR3 is TGTGCCAGCTCATTAAACGGACAGGTTGCCACCGGGGAGCTGTTTTTT.